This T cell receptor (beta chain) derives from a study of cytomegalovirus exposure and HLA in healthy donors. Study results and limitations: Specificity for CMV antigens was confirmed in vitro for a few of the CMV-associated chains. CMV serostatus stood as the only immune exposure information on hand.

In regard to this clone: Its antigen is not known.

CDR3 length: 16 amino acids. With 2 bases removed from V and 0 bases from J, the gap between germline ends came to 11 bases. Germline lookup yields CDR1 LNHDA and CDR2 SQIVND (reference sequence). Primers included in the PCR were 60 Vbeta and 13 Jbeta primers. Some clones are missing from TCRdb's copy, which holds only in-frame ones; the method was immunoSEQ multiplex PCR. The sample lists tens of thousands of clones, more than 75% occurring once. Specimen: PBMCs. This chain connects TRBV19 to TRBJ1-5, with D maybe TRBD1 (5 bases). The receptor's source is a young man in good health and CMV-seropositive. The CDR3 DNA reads TGTGCCAGTAGTATAATCGGGGGATATAGCAATCAGCCCCAGCATTTT. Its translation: CASSIIGGYSNQPQHF. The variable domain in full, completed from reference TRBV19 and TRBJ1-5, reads DGGITQSPKYLFRKEGQNVTLSCEQNLNHDAMYWYRQDPGQGLRLIYYSQIVNDFQKGDIAEGYSVSREKKESFPLTVTSAQKNPTAFYLCASSIIGGYSNQPQHFGDGTRLSIL.